Given below is one TCR beta chain in context. The data are from a study of blood T cell repertoires in COVID-19. In the authors' methods: Estimation of nucleated cell counts was performed using reference gene primer amplification. The assay was immunoSEQ multiplex PCR, and TCRdb's table has in-frame clones only and misses some. The V and J calls and the clone size are those of that table, but D and trimming were determined from the DNA. The sample yields around 150,000 clones, approximately 93% seen once. Followed longitudinally, the Seattle patients had been enrolled during active infection. The source material was peripheral blood. The sequence derives from a woman aged 55 to 70 with COVID-19, enrolled during active disease.

The CDR3 is CASRGTGFSGANVLTF. For the CDR3, the DNA is TGTGCCAGTAGGGGGACAGGGTTTTCTGGGGCCAACGTCCTGACTTTC. The chain is built from TRBV19 and TRBJ2-6, with 9 bases aligning to TRBD1. The CDR3 is 16 amino acids. Germline values: CDR1 LNHDA, CDR2 SQIVND (reference sequence). J was trimmed by 1 base and V by 6 bases; bases with no gene match: 4.